The present TCR beta chain was sequenced within a study of T-cell reconstitution after alpha-beta-depleted transplantation in children. Preparing the TCRbeta library involved the use of unique molecular identifiers. One entry per CDR3 protein, called by TCRdb with MiXCR from the PCR reads. The sample records over 150,000 distinct CDR3 sequences, just over 14% being singletons. This clonotype was seen ten or more times. The clonotype originates from a human donor who donated a stem cell graft to a child with acute lymphoblastic leukemia. The source was PBMCs from the stem cell graft donor, collected from the stem cell graft.

The CDR3 sequence: CSAPEKTSTDTQYF. The DNA for the CDR3 is TGCAGTGCCCCAGAGAAGACTAGCACAGATACGCAGTATTTT. V usage is TRBV20-1 and J usage is TRBJ2-3, with D uncertain. V lost 6 bases and J lost 0, with 13 bases in between. CDR1 and CDR2 (germline): DFQATT, SNEGSKA (reference sequence). The CDR3 loop spans 14 amino acids.